The 25 T cell receptor beta chains presented below share a single source sample, sequenced in a study of T cell responses to AZD1222 COVID-19 vaccine. Assay: immunoSEQ multiplex PCR; the TCRdb copy retains only in-frame clones and omits some. The data show over 70,000 clones, with approximately 88% seen just once and roughly 5.2% held by the top ten. Sequencing used peripheral blood, obtained on day 0 of AZD1222 vaccination. The receptor source for this set is an adult in good health.

This chain joins TRBV28 and TRBJ2-7; 7 bases agree with TRBD1. J was trimmed by 6 bases and V by 5 bases; bases with no gene match: 4. Germline lookup yields CDR1 MDHEN and CDR2 SYDVKM. The CDR3 extends over 12 amino acids. The CDR3 DNA follows: TGTGCCAGCAGTCTACAGGGGAGCGAGCAGTACTTC. This translates into CASSLQGSEQYF.

The genes are TRBV27 and TRBJ1-6, with D unclear. The CDR3 sequence is 14 residues long. V lost 6 bases, J lost 7 bases, and 13 bases lay in between. Germline CDR1 and CDR2: MNHEY and SMNVEV (reference sequence). Here the CDR3 reads CASRPTRENSPLHF. The CDR3, as DNA: TGTGCCAGCAGGCCCACAAGGGAGAATTCACCCCTCCACTTT.

This chain connects TRBV2 to TRBJ2-7; unclear D gene. This CDR3 comprises 11 residues. V was shortened by 5 bases and J by 4 bases, with 6 bases between the two germline ends. CDR1 is SNHLY and CDR2 is FYNNEI in the germline V gene. The CDR3 DNA reads as TGTGCCAGCAGTTATGAATACGAGCAGTACTTC. Translation: CASSYEYEQYF.

The chain recombines TRBV27 with TRBJ2-7; the D gene is possibly TRBD2 (5 bases). There are 15 residues in the CDR3. Trimming pared 6 bases from V and 0 bases from J, leaving 15 bases between. Germline CDR1 reads MNHEY; CDR2 reads SMNVEV (reference sequence). CDR3 in amino acids: CASRPWTGSSYEQYF. DNA for the CDR3: TGTGCCAGCAGACCCTGGACGGGGAGCTCCTACGAGCAGTACTTC.

The CDR3 bases are TGTGCCAGCAGTCCGCCCGGGACCTTACATTTT. This encodes CASSPPGTLHF. This rearrangement joins TRBV6-5 to TRBJ1-5; the D gene is possibly TRBD1 (5 bases). CDR3 size: 11 residues. Germline V gene sequence: CDR1 MNHEY, CDR2 SVGAGI. V lost 5 bases to trimming and J lost 16 bases, with 15 bases between them.

The chain has TRBV19 and TRBJ1-2, with D possibly matching TRBD1 (5 bases). With 6 bases removed from V and 5 bases from J, the gap between germline ends came to 13 bases. The V gene's germline CDR1 is LNHDA and CDR2 SQIVND (reference sequence). CDR3 length: 13 amino acids. The CDR3 region has the DNA TGTGCCAGTAGCTGGGGGGATGCATATGGCTACACCTTC. Its protein is CASSWGDAYGYTF.

The V call is TRBV24-1, the J call TRBJ2-7, with TRBD1 as a possible D gene (6 bases). The CDR3 extends over 17 amino acids. V dropped 4 bases and J dropped 0 bases, with 18 bases sitting between them. The germline V gene has CDR1 KGHDR and CDR2 SFDVKD. The CDR3 region is CATSDPRTVLSSYEQYF. The CDR3 region has the DNA TGTGCCACCAGTGACCCAAGGACAGTCTTAAGCTCCTACGAGCAGTACTTC.

The rearrangement links TRBV6-1 to TRBJ1-4, with TRBD1 as a possible D gene (6 bases). Germline-derived CDR1 and CDR2 are MNHNS and SASEGT. The CDR3 totals 15 residues. With 1 base removed from V and 8 bases from J, the gap between germline ends came to 14 bases. CDR3 in amino acids: CASSEGGGLGEKLFF. CDR3 DNA: TGTGCCAGCAGTGAAGGAGGGGGGCTGGGAGAAAAACTGTTTTTT.

This chain uses TRBV24-1 with TRBJ2-5, with D unresolved. Germline V gives CDR1 KGHDR, CDR2 SFDVKD. The CDR3 loop spans 12 amino acids. Trimming removed 4 bases at V and 6 bases at J, with 8 bases between. CDR3 residues: CATSDYGQTQYF. The CDR3 DNA follows: TGTGCCACCAGTGACTACGGACAGACCCAGTACTTC.

J is TRBJ2-3 and V is TRBV3-1 (or the pseudogene TRBV3-2); D uncertain. V was shortened by 4 bases and J by 5 bases, with 13 bases between the two germline ends. The germline V gene has CDR1 LGHDT and CDR2 YNNKEL (reference sequence). The CDR3 contains 14 residues. The CDR3 DNA reads TGTGCCAGCAGCCCCCCTTCCGAAGGAGATACGCAGTATTTT. It specifies CASSPPSEGDTQYF.

The chain couples TRBV4-2 to TRBJ2-1; D might be TRBD2 (6 bases). The V gene's germline CDR1 is LGHNA and CDR2 YNFKEQ. V was clipped by 0 bases and J by 0 bases, with 12 bases between them. CDR3 length: 17 residues. CDR3 sequence reads: CASSQEEEGSSYNEQFF. The CDR3 nucleotides read TGTGCCAGCAGCCAAGAAGAGGAGGGGAGCTCCTACAATGAGCAGTTCTTC.

V and J are TRBV29-1 and TRBJ1-1, with unresolved D. V lost 4 bases and J 0 bases, leaving 9 bases between the germline ends. There are 13 residues in the CDR3. The V gene's germline CDR1 is SQVTM and CDR2 ANQGSEA. The CDR3, as DNA: TGCAGCGTTGGTGGGCAGATGAACACTGAAGCTTTCTTT. The encoded protein is CSVGGQMNTEAFF. Full variable domain (outside the CDR3, taken from reference TRBV29-1 and TRBJ1-1): SAVISQKPSRDICQRGTSLTIQCQVDSQVTMMFWYRQQPGQSLTLIATANQGSEATYESGFVIDKFPISRPNLTFSTLTVSNMSPEDSSIYLCSVGGQMNTEAFFGQGTRLTVV.

This clone was recorded only once. The chain is built from TRBV9 and TRBJ1-2; 11 bases agree with TRBD1. The CDR3 loop spans 15 amino acids. CDR1 and CDR2 from the germline V gene are SGDLS and YYNGEE. Trimming at V came to 4 bases and at J to 5 bases, leaving 7 bases not matched to a gene. Written as DNA, the CDR3 is TGTGCCAGCAGCCACGGACAGGGGGCTGGGTATGGCTACACCTTC. Protein: CASSHGQGAGYGYTF.

For the CDR3, the DNA is TGTGCCAGCAGCGACCCTGGACAGGCCCGGAATGAAAAACTGTTTTTT. It translates to CASSDPGQARNEKLFF. The V and J genes are TRBV9 and TRBJ1-4, with TRBD1 identical over 7 bases. The CDR3 consists of 16 residues. V gave up 3 bases and J gave up 5 bases; unmatched junction bases: 10. The germline V gene encodes CDR1 SGDLS and CDR2 YYNGEE.

The V call is TRBV11-2, the J call TRBJ2-5; 7 nucleotides match TRBD2. The germline V gene encodes CDR1 SGHAT and CDR2 FQNNGV. The CDR3 has 14 amino acids. Trimming took 5 bases from V and 4 from J; bases not matched to a gene: 7. The CDR3 DNA reads as TGTGCCAGCAGCCCTGGGGGAGGGCGAGAGACCCAGTACTTC. It specifies CASSPGGGRETQYF.

V usage is TRBV2 and J usage is TRBJ2-3; D gene uncertain. V was pared by 3 bases and J by 1 base, with 11 bases between. This CDR3 region has 15 residues. CDR1 is SNHLY, CDR2 FYNNEI, per germline. The CDR3 loop is CASSDRVSGTDTQYF. In nucleotides, the CDR3 is TGTGCCAGCAGTGATCGTGTTTCAGGCACAGATACGCAGTATTTT.

This sequence joins TRBV6-5 and TRBJ1-4; 9 bases are a match to TRBD1. Germline assignment: CDR1 MNHEY and CDR2 SVGAGI. The length of the CDR3 is 15 residues. Trimming cost V 8 bases and J 4 bases; bases outside gene matches: 8. The CDR3 coding sequence is TGTGCCAGCGGATCCTCGACAGGGGGTAATGAAAAACTGTTTTTT. Translation gives CASGSSTGGNEKLFF.

The chain uses TRBV18 and TRBJ2-3, with unresolved D. CDR3 length equals 14 residues. The germline V gene encodes CDR1 KGHSH and CDR2 LQKENI. Trimming removed 5 bases at V and 1 base at J, with 10 bases between. The DNA for the CDR3 is TGTGCCAGCTCAACTTATGGCCGCACAGATACGCAGTATTTT. This encodes CASSTYGRTDTQYF.

This rearrangement joins TRBV7-2 to TRBJ1-6; 8 bases are shared with TRBD1. V lost 3 bases, J lost 7 bases, and 5 bases stayed unmatched. In germline, CDR1 is SGHTA, CDR2 FQGNSA. This CDR3 region has 15 residues. The CDR3 here is CASSFGQGSNSPLHF. The CDR3 DNA sequence: TGTGCCAGCAGCTTCGGACAGGGTTCGAATTCACCCCTCCACTTT.

The CDR3 nucleotides are TGTGCCGCATCCCCCAGATTATCCTACGAGCAGTACTTC. Translation: CAASPRLSYEQYF. The V call is TRBV6-5, the J call TRBJ2-7; D is uncertain. The CDR3 consists of 13 residues. Trimming took off 11 bases at V and 1 base at J, with 15 bases between the two ends. Germline lookup yields CDR1 MNHEY and CDR2 SVGAGI.

The J gene is TRBJ2-2, the V gene TRBV3-1 (or the pseudogene TRBV3-2); 7 nucleotides align to TRBD2. V was clipped by 3 bases and J by 4 bases; unmatched bases: 2. Germline V CDR1 and CDR2: LGHDT, YNNKEL (reference sequence). The CDR3 is 14 residues long. The CDR3 region is CASSQASGTGELFF. Written as DNA, the CDR3 is TGTGCCAGCAGCCAGGCTAGCGGCACCGGGGAGCTGTTTTTT.

The V gene is TRBV6-1, the J gene TRBJ1-6; a weak D match, TRBD1 (5 bases). CDR1 and CDR2 (germline): MNHNS, SASEGT. The CDR3 spans 16 residues. V was pared by 4 bases and J by 1 base, with 11 bases between. The CDR3 sequence: CASSGNRISYNSPLHF. CDR3 coding DNA: TGTGCCAGCAGTGGAAACAGGATTTCCTATAATTCACCCCTCCACTTT.

This clone occurred a few times. This rearrangement joins TRBV2 to TRBJ2-7; D may correspond to TRBD1 or TRBD2 (5 bases each). The length of the CDR3 is 14 residues. Germline V gene sequence: CDR1 SNHLY, CDR2 FYNNEI. Trimming shortened V by 3 bases and J by 0 bases, and 9 bases separated the two germline ends. CDR3 DNA sequence: TGTGCCAGCAGTGATCCCGGGGCCTCCTACGAGCAGTACTTC. Its translation: CASSDPGASYEQYF.

The chain couples TRBV4-3 to TRBJ1-6; a weak D match, TRBD1 (6 bases). The length of the CDR3 is 15 residues. Germline-derived CDR1 and CDR2 are LGHNA and YSLEER. Trimming took 0 bases from V and 8 from J, leaving 11 bases between them. The CDR3 DNA follows: TGCGCCAGCAGCCAAGAGGGGCAGGGGCATTCACCCCTCCACTTT. This encodes CASSQEGQGHSPLHF.

V usage is TRBV7-8 and J usage is TRBJ2-3; TRBD2 might be the D (7 bases). The CDR3 has 16 amino acids. Germline assignment: CDR1 SGHVS and CDR2 FQNEAQ. V was shortened by 0 bases and J by 1 base, with 11 bases between the two germline ends. CDR3 sequence: CASSLAWGGGTDTQYF. CDR3 bases: TGTGCCAGCAGCTTAGCGTGGGGGGGCGGCACAGATACGCAGTATTTT.